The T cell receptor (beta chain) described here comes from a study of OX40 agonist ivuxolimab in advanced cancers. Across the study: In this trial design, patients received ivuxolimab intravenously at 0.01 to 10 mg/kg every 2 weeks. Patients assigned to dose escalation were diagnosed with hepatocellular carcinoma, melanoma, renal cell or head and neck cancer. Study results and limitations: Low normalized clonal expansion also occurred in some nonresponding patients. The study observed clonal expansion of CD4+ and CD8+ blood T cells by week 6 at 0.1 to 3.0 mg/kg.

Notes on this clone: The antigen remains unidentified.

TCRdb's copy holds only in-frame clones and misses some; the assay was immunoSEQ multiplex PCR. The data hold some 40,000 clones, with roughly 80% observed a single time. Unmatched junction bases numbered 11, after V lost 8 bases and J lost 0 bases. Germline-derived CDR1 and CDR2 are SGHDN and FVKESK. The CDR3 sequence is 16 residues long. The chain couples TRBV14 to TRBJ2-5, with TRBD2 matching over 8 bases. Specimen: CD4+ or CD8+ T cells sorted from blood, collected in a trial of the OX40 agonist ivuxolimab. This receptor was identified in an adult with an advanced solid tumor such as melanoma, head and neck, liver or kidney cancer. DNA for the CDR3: TGTGCCAGCTCCGGGAAGCGGGGGAGGGACCAAGAGACCCAGTACTTC. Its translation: CASSGKRGRDQETQYF.